This is a list of T cell receptor beta chains from one sample in a study of Graves' ophthalmopathy and Graves' hyperthyroidism. Each CDR3 protein gets one entry after TCRdb re-called the multiplex PCR reads with MiXCR. This table holds about 400,000 distinct CDR3 sequences, approximately 20% found once. Specimen: peripheral blood. The receptors originated from a woman aged 18-29 years with Graves' ophthalmopathy. The CDR3 runs from the conserved cysteine through the conserved F or W. The order of the fields is D gene, J gene, clone size, V gene, CDR3 DNA, CDR3 protein. The D gene is left open where the match is weak. Size values are once, few and many counts, or a class for expanded clones, and some rows have none.

d_gene: TRBD1; j_gene: TRBJ1-1; abundance: many; v_gene: TRBV6-1; CDR3nt: TGTGCCAGCAGTGACAGGGGGAGGACTGAAGCTTTCTTT; CDR3aa: CASSDRGRTEAFF
d_gene: TRBD1; j_gene: TRBJ2-7; abundance: many; v_gene: TRBV28; CDR3nt: TGTGCCAGCAGTCCTTCCGGGACAGGGACCTACGAGCAGTACTTC; CDR3aa: CASSPSGTGTYEQYF
d_gene: -; j_gene: TRBJ1-5; abundance: many; v_gene: TRBV24-1; CDR3nt: TGTGCCACCAGTGAGTCGGAGAAAAATCAGCCCCAGCATTTT; CDR3aa: CATSESEKNQPQHF
d_gene: -; j_gene: TRBJ2-7; abundance: many; v_gene: TRBV7-3; CDR3nt: TGTGCCAGCAGCTTAAACGATGTTGGAGACGGCTACGAGCAGTACTTC; CDR3aa: CASSLNDVGDGYEQYF
d_gene: TRBD1; j_gene: TRBJ1-1; abundance: many; v_gene: TRBV12-3/TRBV12-4; CDR3nt: TGTGCCAGCAGTCAAGACAGGGGGAACACTGAAGCTTTCTTT; CDR3aa: CASSQDRGNTEAFF
d_gene: -; j_gene: TRBJ2-7; abundance: -; v_gene: TRBV19; CDR3nt: TGTGCCAGTAGTACCCTCGGGGGCGAGCAGTACTTC; CDR3aa: CASSTLGGEQYF
d_gene: -; j_gene: TRBJ1-5; abundance: many; v_gene: TRBV7-2; CDR3nt: TGTGCCAGCAGCTTAGCGGCAGGGGCTGAATGGCCCCAGCATTTT; CDR3aa: CASSLAAGAEWPQHF
d_gene: TRBD2; j_gene: TRBJ2-2; abundance: many; v_gene: TRBV9; CDR3nt: TGTGCCAGCAGCGTAGACCTAGCGGCCGGGGAGCTGTTTTTT; CDR3aa: CASSVDLAAGELFF
d_gene: -; j_gene: TRBJ1-5; abundance: many; v_gene: TRBV30; CDR3nt: TGTGCCTGGAGTCTCGAGCGCCAGCCCCAGCATTTT; CDR3aa: CAWSLERQPQHF
d_gene: -; j_gene: TRBJ1-6; abundance: many; v_gene: TRBV11-2; CDR3nt: TGTGCCAGCAGCGCGTCACAATGGGGAAATTCACCCCTCCACTTT; CDR3aa: CASSASQWGNSPLHF
d_gene: -; j_gene: TRBJ2-7; abundance: many; v_gene: TRBV14; CDR3nt: TGTGCCAGCAGCCGAACGTGGGGGGAATACGAGCAGTACTTC; CDR3aa: CASSRTWGEYEQYF
d_gene: -; j_gene: TRBJ2-5; abundance: many; v_gene: TRBV6-1; CDR3nt: TGTGCCAGCAGCCCCTTAAAGAAGGACGGGGAGACCCAGTACTTC; CDR3aa: CASSPLKKDGETQYF
d_gene: -; j_gene: TRBJ1-1; abundance: many; v_gene: TRBV12-3/TRBV12-4; CDR3nt: TGTGCCAGCAGCCTTTCTCATTCCTTGGGGAATGAAGCTTTCTTT; CDR3aa: CASSLSHSLGNEAFF
d_gene: TRBD1; j_gene: TRBJ1-5; abundance: many; v_gene: TRBV19; CDR3nt: TGTGCCAGTAGTACACGGGACAGGGCTTATAGCAATCAGCCCCAGCATTTT; CDR3aa: CASSTRDRAYSNQPQHF
d_gene: TRBD1; j_gene: TRBJ2-2; abundance: many; v_gene: TRBV24-1; CDR3nt: TGTGCCACCAGAGGGACAGCCGGAACCGGGGAGCTGTTTTTT; CDR3aa: CATRGTAGTGELFF
d_gene: -; j_gene: TRBJ1-5; abundance: many; v_gene: TRBV11-2; CDR3nt: TGTGCCAGCAGCTTCAGAACCCCGGGACAAAGGCAGCCCCAGCATTTT; CDR3aa: CASSFRTPGQRQPQHF